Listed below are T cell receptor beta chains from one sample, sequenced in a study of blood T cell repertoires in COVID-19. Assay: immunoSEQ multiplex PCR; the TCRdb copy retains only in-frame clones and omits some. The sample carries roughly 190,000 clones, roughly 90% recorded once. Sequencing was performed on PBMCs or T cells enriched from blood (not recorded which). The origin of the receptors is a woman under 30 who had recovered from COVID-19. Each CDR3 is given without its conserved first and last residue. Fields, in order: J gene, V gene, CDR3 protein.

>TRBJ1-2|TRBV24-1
ATLDRQTGGYT
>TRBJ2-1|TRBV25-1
ASSDGSYYNEQF
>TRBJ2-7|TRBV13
ASSPLAGDTEQY
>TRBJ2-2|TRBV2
ASGAHDTGELF
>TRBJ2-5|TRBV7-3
ASSLGTSGRAEETQY
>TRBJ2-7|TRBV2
ASSEVLRSEYEQY
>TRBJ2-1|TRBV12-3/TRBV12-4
ASSSPRGEQF
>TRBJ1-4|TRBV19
ASLSPAGEKLF
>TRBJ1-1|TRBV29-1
SARQGGNTEAF
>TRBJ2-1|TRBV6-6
ASSYTHVASGNEQF
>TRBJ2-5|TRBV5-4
ASSSTGRTETQY
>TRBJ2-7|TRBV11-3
ASPSQGADSSYEQY
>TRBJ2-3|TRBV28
ASTPEGQVTDTQY
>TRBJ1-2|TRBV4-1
ASSQMDRDHYGYT
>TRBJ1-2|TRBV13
ASSSADRPNYGYT
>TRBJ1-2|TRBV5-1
ASSSSGGPPYGYT